This T cell receptor (beta chain) was obtained from a study of blood T cell repertoires in COVID-19. Study-wide background: Acute and convalescent COVID-19 samples came from the United States, Italy and Spain.

Methods used by the authors: Amplified reference gene primers provided the basis for estimating nucleated cell counts. Produced via immunoSEQ multiplex PCR; TCRdb's table is partial and in-frame only. The DNA gave D and trimming, while V, J and clone size come from that table. The profile shows about 140,000 clones, less than 85% of them singletons. This CDR3 comprises 15 residues. The trim removed 3 bases at V and 5 bases at J, leaving 7 bases unmatched. CDR1 and CDR2 (germline): SGHTA, FQGTGA. Cohorts were assigned according to the clinical history that participants reported. The TCR was taken from a young woman who had been exposed to COVID-19. This chain uses TRBV7-3 with TRBJ2-5, with 9 bases lining up with TRBD2. Sample: PBMCs or T cells enriched from blood (not recorded which). The chain's CDR3 is CASSFSGSRSETQYF. CDR3 nucleotides: TGTGCCAGCAGCTTTAGCGGGAGTCGGAGCGAGACCCAGTACTTC.